A selection of T cell receptor beta chains follows, all from one sample in a study of spatial heterogeneity in lung cancer. TCRdb re-derived calls from the 5' RACE reads in MiXCR, one entry per CDR3 protein. Of 30,000 to 40,000 distinct CDR3 sequences in the sample, approximately 5.2% were seen once. The source was PBMCs, collected at surgery. The receptor source for this set is a female donor with early-stage non-small cell lung cancer. The CDR3 runs from the conserved cysteine through the conserved F or W. The D gene is left open where the match is weak. Clone size is not always given. Where it is, it says once, few, many or a class for expanded clones.

j_gene,abundance,v_gene,d_gene,CDR3aa,CDR3nt
TRBJ1-1,many,TRBV11-2,TRBD1,CASSLARGESTEAFF,TGTGCCAGCAGCTTAGCCAGGGGGGAGAGCACTGAAGCTTTCTTT
TRBJ2-3,many,TRBV11-2,-,CASSLRGPGTQYF,TGTGCCAGCAGCTTACGGGGCCCGGGCACGCAGTATTTT
TRBJ2-7,many,TRBV29-1,TRBD1,CSVLIQGATYEQYF,TGCAGCGTTCTAATACAGGGGGCAACCTACGAGCAGTACTTC
TRBJ2-1,many,TRBV4-1,TRBD1,CASIPVWDRVGNEQFF,TGCGCCAGCATACCCGTTTGGGACAGGGTTGGCAATGAGCAGTTCTTC
TRBJ1-5,many,TRBV28,-,CASSLPPGQGGNQPQHF,TGTGCCAGCAGTCTCCCCCCGGGGCAGGGAGGTAATCAGCCCCAGCATTTT
TRBJ2-2,many,TRBV11-2,-,CASSRIQGSGELFF,TGTGCCAGCAGCCGAATACAGGGATCCGGGGAGCTGTTTTTT
TRBJ2-1,few,TRBV9,TRBD1,CASSVATGGRDEQFF,TGTGCCAGCAGCGTAGCGACAGGGGGCCGCGATGAGCAGTTCTTC
TRBJ2-4,many,TRBV4-1,-,CASSRVQIRSKNIQYF,TGCGCCAGCAGCCGGGTACAGATCCGGTCCAAAAACATTCAGTACTTC
TRBJ1-3,many,TRBV29-1,-,CSVVDWAGNTIYF,TGCAGCGTAGTTGACTGGGCAGGAAACACCATATATTTT
TRBJ1-1,few,TRBV7-9,-,CASSLEGNTEAFF,TGTGCCAGCAGCTTAGAGGGAAACACTGAAGCTTTCTTT
TRBJ2-7,few,TRBV30,-,CAWSDGASYEQYF,TGTGCCTGGAGTGATGGAGCCTCCTACGAGCAGTACTTC
TRBJ2-3,many,TRBV27,TRBD2,CASSLWGTSGGAGTDTQYF,TGTGCCAGCAGTTTGTGGGGGACTAGCGGGGGTGCGGGCACAGATACGCAGTATTTT
TRBJ1-2,many,TRBV12-3/TRBV12-4,-,CASSKTKNYGYTF,TGTGCCAGCAGCAAGACAAAGAACTATGGCTACACCTTC
TRBJ1-3,few,TRBV25-1,-,CASSGDIGNTIYF,TGTGCCAGCAGTGGCGACATCGGAAACACCATATATTTT
TRBJ1-6,-,TRBV10-3,TRBD1,CAIRGQNLSPLHF,TGTGCCATCAGGGGACAGAATCTATCACCCCTCCACTTT
TRBJ1-2,few,TRBV5-4,-,CASSLEGLYGYTF,TGTGCCAGCAGCTTGGAGGGACTCTACGGCTACACCTTC
TRBJ1-6,many,TRBV20-1,TRBD1,CSARPQGGNSPLHF,TGCAGTGCTAGACCCCAGGGGGGTAATTCACCCCTCCACTTT
TRBJ2-1,many,TRBV7-2,TRBD2,CASSPRGGNEQFF,TGTGCCAGCAGCCCACGGGGGGGCAATGAGCAGTTCTTC
TRBJ2-3,many,TRBV15,-,CATSRDFSGTDTQYF,TGTGCCACCAGCAGAGATTTTTCGGGCACAGATACGCAGTATTTT
TRBJ1-5,many,TRBV5-1,TRBD1,CASSPTGGPFQPQHF,TGCGCCAGCAGCCCCACAGGGGGCCCTTTTCAGCCCCAGCATTTT
TRBJ1-1,-,TRBV6-6,-,CASTWSATEAFF,TGTGCCAGCACTTGGAGTGCCACTGAAGCTTTCTTT
TRBJ1-1,many,TRBV28,-,CASSIGQNTEAFF,TGTGCCAGCAGCATTGGACAGAACACTGAAGCTTTCTTT
TRBJ2-3,many,TRBV7-2,-,CASSLEGRGTDTQYF,TGTGCCAGCAGCTTAGAGGGACGGGGCACAGATACGCAGTATTTT
TRBJ2-7,many,TRBV5-5,TRBD1,CASSLGGQGYEQYF,TGTGCCAGCAGCTTGGGGGGACAGGGGTACGAGCAGTACTTC
TRBJ1-1,many,TRBV5-1,-,CASSLSGRPEAFF,TGCGCCAGCAGCCTTTCGGGCCGGCCTGAAGCTTTCTTT
TRBJ2-7,many,TRBV7-9,TRBD2,CASSSNRRGIAGNPGEQYF,TGTGCCAGCAGCTCAAACCGCCGGGGGATAGCGGGGAACCCGGGCGAGCAGTACTTC
TRBJ2-4,many,TRBV20-1,-,CSAQQGARKNIQYF,TGCAGTGCTCAGCAAGGGGCTCGAAAAAACATTCAGTACTTC
TRBJ1-4,-,TRBV2,-,CAKPTRSLNEKLFF,TGTGCCAAGCCCACGAGGAGCTTGAATGAAAAACTGTTTTTT
TRBJ2-3,many,TRBV29-1,-,CSVEMGLMQYF,TGCAGCGTTGAGATGGGCCTTATGCAGTATTTT
TRBJ2-3,-,TRBV6-6,TRBD1,CASTGRGTDTQYF,TGTGCCAGCACTGGCAGGGGGACAGATACGCAGTATTTT
TRBJ2-7,many,TRBV6-2/TRBV6-3,-,CASGPASYEQYF,TGTGCCAGCGGTCCAGCCTCCTACGAGCAGTACTTC
TRBJ2-5,-,TRBV9,TRBD1,CASSEQTGPETQYF,TGTGCCAGCAGCGAGCAGACAGGGCCGGAGACCCAGTACTTC
TRBJ1-5,few,TRBV20-1,-,CSARVSKSNQPQHF,TGCAGTGCTAGAGTTTCGAAAAGCAATCAGCCCCAGCATTTT
TRBJ2-1,many,TRBV18,TRBD2,CASSPPSAGGRNEQFF,TGTGCCAGCTCACCCCCATCGGCGGGGGGCCGAAATGAGCAGTTCTTC
TRBJ1-4,-,TRBV2,-,CASSLQGLANEKLFF,TGTGCCAGCAGTCTACAGGGATTAGCTAATGAAAAACTGTTTTTT
TRBJ2-7,-,TRBV7-8,-,CASSLQHGDYEQYF,TGTGCCAGCAGCTTACAGCACGGGGATTACGAGCAGTACTTC
TRBJ1-1,many,TRBV4-3,-,CASGWTADTEAFF,TGCGCCAGCGGTTGGACGGCTGACACTGAAGCTTTCTTT
TRBJ2-1,many,TRBV4-1,TRBD1,CASSQEGGEGLVDFDEQFF,TGCGCCAGCAGCCAAGAAGGGGGCGAGGGTCTGGTTGATTTTGATGAGCAGTTCTTC
TRBJ2-7,-,TRBV6-5,-,CASSYSRGITREQYF,TGTGCCAGCAGTTACTCCAGGGGCATCACGCGCGAGCAGTACTTC
TRBJ2-7,-,TRBV6-1,TRBD1,CASVPGQKTYEQYF,TGTGCCAGTGTTCCGGGACAGAAGACCTACGAGCAGTACTTC
TRBJ2-5,many,TRBV29-1,-,CSATPGFRAQETQYF,TGCAGCGCCACCCCAGGATTCAGGGCGCAAGAGACCCAGTACTTC
TRBJ2-6,many,TRBV21-1,-,CASSFLVPHLSGANVLTF,TGTGCCAGCAGCTTTTTGGTCCCGCACCTCTCCGGGGCCAACGTCCTGACTTTC
TRBJ1-1,few,TRBV27,-,CASSYGWDGITEAFF,TGTGCCAGCAGCTATGGTTGGGACGGGATTACTGAAGCTTTCTTT
TRBJ2-3,few,TRBV28,-,CASRGGSTDTQYF,TGTGCCAGCAGGGGCGGGAGCACAGATACGCAGTATTTT
TRBJ2-7,medium-sized,TRBV29-1,TRBD1,CSVGAGTGGPEQYF,TGCAGCGTTGGGGCCGGGACAGGGGGCCCGGAGCAGTACTTC
TRBJ2-7,many,TRBV12-3/TRBV12-4,-,CASSFRPYEQYF,TGTGCCAGCAGTTTTCGTCCCTACGAGCAGTACTTC
TRBJ2-5,many,TRBV18,-,CASSRTVQGETQYF,TGTGCCAGCTCACGGACTGTTCAGGGAGAGACCCAGTACTTC
TRBJ1-5,many,TRBV5-1,-,CASSLAGDTRQPQHF,TGCGCCAGCAGCTTGGCGGGAGACACTAGACAGCCCCAGCATTTT
TRBJ2-2,many,TRBV29-1,-,CSGLNTGELFF,TGCAGCGGCCTAAACACCGGGGAGCTGTTTTTT
TRBJ1-1,many,TRBV5-1,-,CASSLASLGTEAFF,TGCGCCAGCAGCTTGGCCTCCCTGGGGACTGAAGCTTTCTTT
TRBJ1-2,many,TRBV2,-,CASSEPTDFNYGYTF,TGTGCCAGCAGTGAACCAACGGACTTTAACTATGGCTACACCTTC
TRBJ1-4,few,TRBV27,-,CASSPRGSRSPTNEKLFF,TGTGCCAGCAGTCCACGGGGCTCCCGCTCTCCAACTAATGAAAAACTGTTTTTT
TRBJ1-3,few,TRBV7-2,TRBD1,CASSYGTGKGNTIYF,TGTGCCAGCAGCTACGGGACAGGGAAAGGAAACACCATATATTTT
TRBJ1-1,-,TRBV6-5,TRBD1,CASSFTGGVTEAFF,TGTGCCAGCAGTTTTACAGGGGGGGTCACTGAAGCTTTCTTT
TRBJ2-3,-,TRBV20-1,-,CSARGWRGGSTDTQYF,TGCAGTGCTAGAGGGTGGCGAGGCGGCAGCACAGATACGCAGTATTTT
TRBJ2-7,few,TRBV5-1,-,CASSLGDGPYEQYF,TGCGCCAGCAGCTTGGGGGACGGCCCCTACGAGCAGTACTTC
TRBJ2-2,many,TRBV27,TRBD1,CASSSTFGTGNTGELFF,TGTGCCAGCAGTTCCACATTTGGGACAGGGAACACCGGGGAGCTGTTTTTT
TRBJ1-2,many,TRBV2,-,CASSVGNLYGYTF,TGTGCCAGCAGTGTGGGAAACCTCTATGGCTACACCTTC